This TCR beta chain appears in the sequencing data of a study of blood T cells in healthy people across ages. A note on this clonotype: Its antigen is currently unknown.

Study outcomes and limitations: Age showed a roughly linear inverse relationship with TCR beta diversity per million T cells.

Trimming took off 3 bases at V and 0 bases at J, with 9 bases between the two ends. The V gene's germline CDR1 is MDHEN and CDR2 SYDVKM. CDR3 length: 16 residues. A second 7 to 11 cycle PCR used barcoded and J-beta primers. A minimum of 2.5 million CDR3-containing paired-end reads was obtained for each sample. A single record per CDR3 protein comes from TCRdb applying MiXCR to the 5' RACE reads. The table has roughly 560,000 distinct CDR3 sequences, 24% seen once. These data were also filed under a second study, of T cells of mothers and their children. That report notes: RNA was extracted, and all of it went into cDNA synthesis at about 1.5 ug per 15 ul. Among related mother-child pairs, overlap was slightly higher than in unrelated pairs, though not significantly.

Sequenced material: blood. V usage is TRBV28 and J usage is TRBJ2-6, with no clear D. The TCR originated in a boy aged 10-17 years in good health. The DNA for the CDR3 is TGTGCCAGCAGTTTCGTCAGCAGCTCTGGGGCCAACGTCCTGACTTTC. Translation gives CASSFVSSSGANVLTF.